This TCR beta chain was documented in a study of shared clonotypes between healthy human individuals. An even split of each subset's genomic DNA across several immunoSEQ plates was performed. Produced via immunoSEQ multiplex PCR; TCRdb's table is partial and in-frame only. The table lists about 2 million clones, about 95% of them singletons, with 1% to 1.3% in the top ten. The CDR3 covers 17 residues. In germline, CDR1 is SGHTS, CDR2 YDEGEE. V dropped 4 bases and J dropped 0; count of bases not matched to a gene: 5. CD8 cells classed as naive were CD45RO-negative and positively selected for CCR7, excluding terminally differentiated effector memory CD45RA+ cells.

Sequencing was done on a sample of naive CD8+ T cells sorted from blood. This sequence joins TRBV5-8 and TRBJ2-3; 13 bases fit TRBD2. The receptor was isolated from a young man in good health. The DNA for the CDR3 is TGTGCCAGCAGCCTCGGGACTAGCGGGACTAGCACAGATACGCAGTATTTT. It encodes CASSLGTSGTSTDTQYF.